The present T cell receptor (beta chain) was sequenced within a study of T-cell memory formation after mild COVID-19. In TCRdb, the 5' RACE reads were re-called with MiXCR into one record per CDR3 protein. This repertoire shows roughly 510,000 distinct CDR3 sequences, around 16% found once; its top ten account for around 8.1%. Germline-derived CDR1 and CDR2 are SQVTM and ANQGSEA. With 6 bases removed from V and 3 bases from J, the gap between germline ends came to 12 bases. The CDR3 is 13 residues long. Overall study findings and caveats: The study detected some responding clones in pre-infection memory, suggesting cross-reactive memory joined.

This clonotype appeared a few times. Antigen unknown. The specimen was PBMCs or a T cell subset sorted from them (not recorded which). The receptor's source is an adult woman who had mild COVID-19 (a few samples of this study predate the infection). Cell type and time point are not known. The genes are TRBV29-1 and TRBJ2-1; D might be TRBD2 (6 bases). The CDR3 loop reads CSVVRRGYNEQFF. The CDR3 bases are TGCAGCGTCGTGAGGCGGGGCTACAATGAGCAGTTCTTC.